These 12 T cell receptor beta chains share one sample of origin, sequenced in a study of tumor-infiltrating lymphocytes in primary liver carcinoma. Priming with a constant-region primer yielded TCR beta cDNA from roughly 0.45 ug total RNA. Three rounds of nested multiplex PCR with slightly modified ARM-PCR produced TCR beta libraries. It was with TRBV1-TRBV30 forward primers and a C-beta reverse primer that the first two PCR rounds were run, at roughly 9 cycles each. MiXCR, applied by TCRdb to the multiplex PCR reads, yields one record per CDR3 protein. Of about 320,000 distinct CDR3 sequences listed, almost 60% are singletons. The authors took blood RNA from unsorted whole blood and also extracted germline DNA. Sequenced sample: peripheral blood. These receptors were collected from a woman aged 30 to 39 with primary liver carcinoma and hepatitis B virus infection.

This clonotype was counted ten times or more. The rearrangement joins TRBV6-7 to TRBJ2-5; no definite D call. TRBV6-7 is noted as an ORF with a role that remains uncertain. The CDR3 is 15 amino acids. Between the trimmed V and J ends, which lost 4 bases and 4 bases, there was a span of 16 bases. CDR3 DNA sequence: TGTGCCAGCAGTTTGAGGAAACGATCCCGAGAGACCCAGTACTTC. This encodes CASSLRKRSRETQYF.

This rearrangement joins TRBV30 to TRBJ2-6; D ambiguous. Trimming stripped 0 bases from V and 13 bases from J, with 7 bases between. Germline CDR1 reads GTSNPN; CDR2 reads SVGIG (reference sequence). The CDR3 has 11 residues. The CDR3 DNA reads TGTGCCTGGAGTGTGATGAATGTCCTGACTTTC. This sequence encodes CAWSVMNVLTF.

The chain combines TRBV6-6 with TRBJ1-1; the D is unclear. Trimming removed 5 bases from V and 2 bases from J, with 12 bases in between. Germline V gives CDR1 MNHNY, CDR2 SVGAGI (reference sequence). The CDR3 is made up of 14 amino acids. In nucleotides, the CDR3 is TGTGCCAGCAGTCCGGCGGCACGCAACACTGAAGCTTTCTTT. Protein sequence: CASSPAARNTEAFF.

This clonotype occurred a few times. The chain recombines TRBV29-1 with TRBJ1-2; D possibly corresponds to TRBD1 (6 bases). V was cut by 4 bases and J by 8 bases, with 14 bases left in between. CDR3 length: 12 residues. Germline V lookup: CDR1 SQVTM, CDR2 ANQGSEA. The DNA of the CDR3 is TGCAGCGTTGCTGGACAGAATCTAGGCTACACCTTC. This codes for CSVAGQNLGYTF.

The chain links TRBV6-6 to TRBJ2-1, with TRBD2 as a possible D gene (5 bases). Germline V gene sequence: CDR1 MNHNY, CDR2 SVGAGI (reference sequence). The CDR3 spans 12 residues. Trimming shortened V by 6 bases and J by 5 bases, and 8 bases separated the two germline ends. CDR3 sequence: CASSQRDNEQFF. In nucleotides, the CDR3 is TGTGCCAGCAGCCAGAGGGACAATGAGCAGTTCTTC.

This clonotype was counted only a few times. The chain couples TRBV5-5 to TRBJ2-3; D is unclear. Germline loops: CDR1 SGHKS, CDR2 YYEKEE (reference sequence). Trimming shortened V by 0 bases and J by 5 bases, and 4 bases separated the two germline ends. The CDR3 spans 12 residues. The CDR3 loop reads CASSLVEDTQYF. The CDR3 bases are TGTGCCAGCAGCTTGGTAGAAGATACGCAGTATTTT.

This clonotype was recorded a few times. Relative to the germline gene, one junction end is altered; a read error may explain this. The genes are TRBV7-6 and TRBJ1-1, with D hard to call. Germline loops: CDR1 SGHVS, CDR2 FNYEAQ. The CDR3 is 15 amino acids. The CDR3 spells CASSIASGSRTEAFF. The CDR3 DNA reads as TGTGCCAGCAGCATAGCTTCGGGGTCCCGCACTGAAGCTTTCTTT. The full variable domain, with the rest looked up from reference TRBV7-6 and TRBJ1-1, is GAGVSQSPRYKVTKRGQDVALRCDPISGHVSLYWYRQALGQGPEFLTYFNYEAQQDKSGLPNDRFSAERPEGSISTLTIQRTEQRDSAMYRCASSIASGSRTEAFFGQGTRLTVV.

The rearrangement uses TRBV13 and TRBJ2-7; a possible D gene is TRBD2 (6 bases). This CDR3 spans 14 amino acids. V shed 10 bases and J shed 3 bases, with 19 bases lying between them. Germline V gene data show CDR1 as PRHDT and CDR2 as FYEKMQ (reference sequence). CDR3 DNA: TGTGCCACGACTTGGCGGGGAGACCTCTACGAGCAGTACTTC. It is translated as CATTWRGDLYEQYF.

This clonotype has at least ten counts. The genes are TRBV14 and TRBJ1-2; D is unclear. V lost 3 bases, J lost 3 bases, and 14 bases lay in between. The CDR3 totals 15 residues. In germline, CDR1 is SGHDN, CDR2 FVKESK. CDR3 coding DNA: TGTGCCAGCAGCCACGGTTTTGGGCCGTACTATGGCTACACCTTC. This translates into CASSHGFGPYYGYTF.

The V gene is TRBV6-2 or TRBV6-3, the J gene TRBJ1-2; 8 bases map to TRBD1. Germline V gives CDR1 MNHEY, CDR2 SVGEGT. The CDR3 contains 15 residues. The J segment lost 1 base and the V segment lost 6 bases, leaving 7 bases of the junction unmatched. DNA of the CDR3: TGTGCCAGCAGAAATAACAGGGGGATTAACTATGGCTACACCTTC. Residues: CASRNNRGINYGYTF.

V usage is TRBV6-2 or TRBV6-3 and J usage is TRBJ2-7, with D possibly TRBD2 on 5 matching bases. Germline assignment: CDR1 MNHEY and CDR2 SVGEGT. Trimming stripped 5 bases from V and 1 base from J, with 15 bases between. The CDR3 has 15 amino acids. CDR3 amino acids: CASSPEDRSSYEQYF. The CDR3 nucleotides read TGTGCCAGCAGTCCGGAGGATCGCTCTTCCTACGAGCAGTACTTC.

The chain couples TRBV7-8 to TRBJ1-1, with D unclear. Trimming pared 2 bases from V and 2 bases from J, leaving 9 bases between. From germline, CDR1 is SGHVS and CDR2 FQNEAQ. This CDR3 has 14 residues. CDR3 region: CASSLQSANTEAFF. The CDR3 coding sequence is TGTGCCAGCAGCTTACAGTCAGCCAACACTGAAGCTTTCTTT.